This entry features one T cell receptor (beta chain) sequence. The data originate from a study of T cell changes during pregnancy in multiple sclerosis. Generated by immunoSEQ multiplex PCR, the TCRdb table keeps only in-frame clones and is missing some. The data hold under 40,000 clones, with roughly nine tenths observed a single time. This material consisted of peripheral blood, taken in the third trimester of pregnancy. The TCR was taken from a female donor in good health, enrolled as a control in a pregnancy study.

The CDR3 DNA reads as TGTGCCAGCAGCTTAAACGGCGATGGACAGCCCGGAAGGACCTTC. This translates into CASSLNGDGQPGRTF. The chain carries TRBV7-3 and TRBJ1-2; tentatively, D is TRBD1 (6 bases). Germline V gene lookup returns CDR1 SGHTA and CDR2 FQGTGA. Trimming cost V 1 base and J 14 bases, with 23 bases left between them. This CDR3 region has 15 residues.